This TCR beta chain was sequenced for a study of technical replicates of blood from a handful of donors. Germline V gene sequence: CDR1 PRHDT, CDR2 FYEKMQ (reference sequence). The CDR3 extends over 13 amino acids. V was shortened by 6 bases and J by 13 bases, with 22 bases between the two germline ends. The repertoire was sequenced with immunoSEQ multiplex PCR; TCRdb's copy has only in-frame clones and lacks some. The data show some 91,000 clones, around 95% seen once. This TCR came from a human donor in good health. The chain joins TRBV13 to TRBJ2-7; TRBD2 might be the D (5 bases). The specimen was T cells isolated from PBMCs. CDR3 sequence: CASSPGSGLEYYF. CDR3 nucleotides: TGTGCCAGCAGTCCTGGTTCAGGACTCGAGTATTACTTC.